Below, 24 T cell receptor beta chains from the same sample are listed, as sequenced in a study of identical twins. Each CDR3 protein is one row after TCRdb ran MiXCR on the 5' RACE reads. The repertoire holds roughly 540,000 distinct CDR3 sequences, with less than 25% as singletons. These data also formed part of another study, on T cells expressing NK-cell markers.

The specimen sequenced was CD4+ T cells sorted from blood. These receptors were taken from a woman under 30 in good health.

The chain is built from TRBV9 and TRBJ1-5; a possible D gene is TRBD1 (6 bases). V lost 0 bases to trimming and J lost 7 bases, with 11 bases between them. This CDR3 has 14 amino acids. Germline assignment: CDR1 SGDLS and CDR2 YYNGEE. CDR3 sequence: CASSVGGQRQPQHF. CDR3 in DNA: TGTGCCAGCAGCGTAGGGGGGCAAAGGCAGCCCCAGCATTTT.

V usage is TRBV20-1 and J usage is TRBJ2-5; 8 bases match TRBD2. V lost 3 bases, J lost 4 bases, and 7 bases stayed unmatched. Germline assignment: CDR1 DFQATT and CDR2 SNEGSKA (reference sequence). The CDR3 runs to 14 residues. The chain's CDR3 is CSARGLAGSETQYF. The CDR3 coding sequence is TGCAGTGCTAGGGGGCTAGCGGGTTCAGAGACCCAGTACTTC.

Many counts were recorded for this clonotype. The V call is TRBV9, the J call TRBJ1-2; D is unclear. The CDR3 length is 15 residues. The V and J ends lost 1 base and 0 bases respectively, with 10 bases between them. CDR1 is SGDLS, CDR2 YYNGEE, per germline. Written as DNA, the CDR3 is TGTGCCAGCAGCGTACGGGGAGGGTCTAACTATGGCTACACCTTC. It is translated as CASSVRGGSNYGYTF. The full variable domain, completed using reference TRBV9 and TRBJ1-2, is DSGVTQTPKHLITATGQRVTLRCSPRSGDLSVYWYQQSLDQGLQFLIQYYNGEERAKGNILERFSAQQFPDLHSELNLSSLELGDSALYFCASSVRGGSNYGYTFGSGTRLTVV.

This clonotype appeared many times. The V and J genes are TRBV20-1 and TRBJ2-3; no reliable D call. Trimming took 6 bases from V and 2 from J, leaving 6 bases between them. Per the germline V gene, CDR1 is DFQATT and CDR2 is SNEGSKA (reference sequence). This CDR3 has 11 amino acids. Here the CDR3 reads CSATVTDTQYF. CDR3 bases: TGCAGTGCCACGGTCACAGATACGCAGTATTTT.

This clonotype was seen a few times. The chain carries TRBV15 and TRBJ2-3; 8 bases fit TRBD2. The CDR3 consists of 15 residues. Germline CDR1 LNHNV, CDR2 YYDKDF (reference sequence). V dropped 11 bases and J dropped 0; count of bases not matched to a gene: 10. The CDR3 is CASKESGSSTDTQYF. Here the CDR3 DNA reads TGTGCCTCAAAGGAGAGCGGGAGTAGCACAGATACGCAGTATTTT. Full variable domain (remainder filled in from reference TRBV15 and TRBJ2-3): DAMVIQNPRYQVTQFGKPVTLSCSQTLNHNVMYWYQQKSSQAPKLLFHYYDKDFNNEADTPDNFQSRRPNTSFCFLDIRSPGLGDTAMYLCASKESGSSTDTQYFGPGTRLTVL.

This clonotype was detected many times. Germline is not matched at one junction end, which may reflect a read error. The V call is TRBV5-1, the J call TRBJ1-1; TRBD1 matches 8 bases. CDR3 length: 13 residues. CDR1 SGHRS and CDR2 YFSETQ come from the germline V gene. Here the CDR3 DNA reads TGTGCCAGCAGCTTACAGGGGGTCACTGAAGCTTTCTTT. It specifies CASSLQGVTEAFF.

The rearrangement uses TRBV20-1 and TRBJ2-1; D is perhaps TRBD2 (5 bases). The CDR3 extends over 13 amino acids. Germline V gene lookup returns CDR1 DFQATT and CDR2 SNEGSKA (reference sequence). V gave up 5 bases and J gave up 0 bases, with 8 bases separating them. CDR3 in DNA: TGCAGTGCTGCGGGTCTCTCCTACAATGAGCAGTTCTTC. Protein sequence: CSAAGLSYNEQFF.

The chain couples TRBV24-1 to TRBJ2-1; a weak D match, TRBD2 (5 bases). V was cut by 1 base and J by 9 bases, with 6 bases left in between. CDR1 is KGHDR, CDR2 SFDVKD, per germline. The CDR3 spans 12 residues. The CDR3, as DNA: TGTGCCACCAGTGATTTTGGGAGTGAGCAGTTCTTC. The encoded protein is CATSDFGSEQFF.

This clonotype was seen only a few times. DNA of the CDR3: TGTGCCAGCAGTTTACCGGCGCTCAGAACCTACACCTTC. The encoded protein is CASSLPALRTYTF. The chain is built from TRBV28 and TRBJ1-2, with D unclear. Germline V gene data show CDR1 as MDHEN and CDR2 as SYDVKM. V shed 2 bases and J shed 10 bases, with 14 bases lying between them. The CDR3 has 13 residues.

This clonotype was detected a few times. The rearrangement joins TRBV5-8 to TRBJ2-2; D call uncertain. This CDR3 is 15 amino acids long. Per germline, CDR1 SGHTS and CDR2 YDEGEE. V lost 3 bases and J lost 7, with 16 bases in between. The CDR3 protein is CASSSAGEVYGELFF. In DNA form, the CDR3 reads TGTGCCAGCAGCTCGGCTGGTGAGGTTTACGGGGAGCTGTTTTTT.

This clonotype came up a few times. This rearrangement joins TRBV20-1 to TRBJ2-1; 7 positions agree with TRBD2. This CDR3 has 13 residues. Germline loops: CDR1 DFQATT, CDR2 SNEGSKA (reference sequence). The J segment lost 5 bases and the V segment lost 1 base, leaving 2 bases of the junction unmatched. CDR3 nucleotides: TGCAGTGCTAGAGGGCTAGCGGACAATGAGCAGTTCTTC. It yields the protein CSARGLADNEQFF.

CDR3 DNA sequence: TGTGCCAGCAGTCGAAGGGGGTCGACTAATACTGAAGCTTTCTTT. It yields the protein CASSRRGSTNTEAFF. V and J are TRBV12-3 or TRBV12-4 and TRBJ1-1; the D gene is possibly TRBD1 (6 bases). V lost 5 bases and J lost 5, with 18 bases in between. The CDR3 extends over 15 amino acids.

The rearrangement joins TRBV7-2 to TRBJ2-7; 12 bases are shared with TRBD2. The length of the CDR3 is 16 residues. J was trimmed by 6 bases and V by 4 bases; bases with no gene match: 10. CDR1 and CDR2 (germline): SGHTA, FQGNSA. The CDR3 loop reads CASSSRTSGTGGEQYF. In DNA form, the CDR3 reads TGTGCCAGCAGCTCCCGGACTAGCGGGACCGGAGGCGAGCAGTACTTC.

Only a few counts were recorded for this clonotype. The chain joins TRBV7-2 to TRBJ2-7; D remains unclear. This CDR3 is built from 13 residues. The germline gives CDR1 SGHTA, CDR2 FQGNSA. V lost 5 bases, J lost 9 bases, and 17 bases lay in between. In DNA, the CDR3 is TGTGCCAGCAGCGCCGATACCCGGGCCGGGCAGTACTTC. Amino acid sequence: CASSADTRAGQYF.

V usage is TRBV5-1 and J usage is TRBJ1-1; 7 nucleotides agree with TRBD1. V lost 8 bases, J lost 4 bases, and 11 bases stayed unmatched. CDR3 length: 14 amino acids. Germline loops: CDR1 SGHRS, CDR2 YFSETQ. In nucleotides, the CDR3 is TGCGCCAGTCGCGAGTGGGACAGTAGCACTGAAGCTTTCTTT. Translating gives CASREWDSSTEAFF.

This clonotype has only a few counts. This chain connects TRBV20-1 to TRBJ1-2; TRBD1 matches at 8 bases. Germline-derived CDR1 and CDR2 are DFQATT and SNEGSKA (reference sequence). CDR3 length: 12 amino acids. J gave up 8 bases and V 5 bases, and 7 bases lay outside the gene matches. The CDR3 sequence is CSASDRAGGYTF. CDR3 DNA: TGCAGTGCTTCGGACAGGGCGGGCGGCTACACCTTC.

This clonotype was seen more than once but under ten times. This chain joins TRBV6-1 and TRBJ1-1; a possible D gene is TRBD1 (5 bases). Trimming took 4 bases from V and 4 from J, leaving 13 bases between them. This CDR3 contains 14 residues. Germline V gives CDR1 MNHNS, CDR2 SASEGT. CDR3 sequence reads: CASSASTVGTEAFF. In DNA form, the CDR3 reads TGTGCCAGCAGTGCGTCGACAGTGGGCACTGAAGCTTTCTTT.

The chain is built from TRBV12-3 or TRBV12-4 and TRBJ2-7; no clear D gene. The germline V and J ends were trimmed by 10 bases and 1 base, with 11 bases remaining between them. This CDR3 is built from 12 residues. For the CDR3, the DNA is TGTGCCACCCTCACCATATCCTACGAGCAGTACTTC. Translated: CATLTISYEQYF.

This clonotype was found a few times. CDR3 in amino acids: CASSPSGLAGGLGREQYF. The DNA for the CDR3 is TGTGCCAGCAGCCCGTCCGGACTAGCGGGGGGGCTGGGGAGGGAGCAGTACTTC. The chain recombines TRBV3-1 with TRBJ2-7; TRBD2 matches at 15 bases. Germline lookup yields CDR1 LGHDT and CDR2 YNNKEL (reference sequence). CDR3 size: 18 residues. The V segment lost 4 bases and the J segment 7 bases; nucleotides outside the gene matches: 14.

The rearrangement links TRBV4-3 to TRBJ1-1, with unresolved D. V was clipped by 0 bases and J by 1 base, with 9 bases between them. Germline assignment: CDR1 LGHNA and CDR2 YSLEER. The CDR3 is 15 residues long. CDR3 in DNA: TGCGCCAGCAGCCAAGAGGTATTTTGGAACACTGAAGCTTTCTTT. It is translated as CASSQEVFWNTEAFF.

V and J are TRBV5-5 and TRBJ2-5, with a tentative D call TRBD2 (7 bases). V was cut by 4 bases and J by 5 bases, with 18 bases left in between. Germline values: CDR1 SGHKS, CDR2 YYEKEE (reference sequence). This CDR3 comprises 15 residues. CDR3 loop: CASSPTVGGAETQYF. As DNA, the CDR3 is TGTGCCAGCAGCCCCACGGTAGGGGGGGCGGAGACCCAGTACTTC.

This clonotype was detected once. V usage is TRBV20-1 and J usage is TRBJ1-1; possibly TRBD1 for D (5 bases). Germline values: CDR1 DFQATT, CDR2 SNEGSKA (reference sequence). The CDR3 spans 11 residues. V gave up 6 bases and J gave up 7 bases, with 12 bases separating them. Written as DNA, the CDR3 is TGCAGTGCCAGGACAACCCGTGAAGCTTTCTTT. Translated, it gives CSARTTREAFF.

This chain uses TRBV5-4 with TRBJ2-3, with 9 bases identical to TRBD2. V shed 4 bases, J shed 2 bases, and the junction held 8 bases outside the gene matches. The length of the CDR3 is 16 residues. Germline lookup yields CDR1 SGHNT and CDR2 YYREEE (reference sequence). In DNA form, the CDR3 reads TGTGCCAGCAGCAGCTATAGCGGGAGCGACACAGATACGCAGTATTTT. Translated, it gives CASSSYSGSDTDTQYF.

This clonotype was seen only a few times. V usage is TRBV5-1 and J usage is TRBJ2-7; D uncertain. V was shortened by 2 bases and J by 2 bases, with 11 bases between the two germline ends. The CDR3 spans 14 residues. CDR1 and CDR2 from the germline V gene are SGHRS and YFSETQ. The CDR3, as DNA: TGCGCCAGCAGCTTCTCTGTACGACCCTACGAGCAGTACTTC. Translation gives CASSFSVRPYEQYF.